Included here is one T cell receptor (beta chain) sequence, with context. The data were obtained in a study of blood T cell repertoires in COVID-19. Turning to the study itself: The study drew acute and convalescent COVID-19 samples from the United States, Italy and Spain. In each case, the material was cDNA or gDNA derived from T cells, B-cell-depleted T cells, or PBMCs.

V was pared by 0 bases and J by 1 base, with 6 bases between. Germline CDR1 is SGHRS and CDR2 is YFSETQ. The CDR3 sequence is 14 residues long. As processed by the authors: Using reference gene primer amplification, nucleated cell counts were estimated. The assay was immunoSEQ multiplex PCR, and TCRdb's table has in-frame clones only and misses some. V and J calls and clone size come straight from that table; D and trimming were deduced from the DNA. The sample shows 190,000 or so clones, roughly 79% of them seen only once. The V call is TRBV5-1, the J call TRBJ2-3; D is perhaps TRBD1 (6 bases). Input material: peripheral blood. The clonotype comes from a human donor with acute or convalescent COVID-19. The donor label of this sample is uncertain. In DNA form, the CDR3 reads TGCGCCAGCAGCTTGGCAGGGGGCACAGATACGCAGTATTTT. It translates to CASSLAGGTDTQYF.